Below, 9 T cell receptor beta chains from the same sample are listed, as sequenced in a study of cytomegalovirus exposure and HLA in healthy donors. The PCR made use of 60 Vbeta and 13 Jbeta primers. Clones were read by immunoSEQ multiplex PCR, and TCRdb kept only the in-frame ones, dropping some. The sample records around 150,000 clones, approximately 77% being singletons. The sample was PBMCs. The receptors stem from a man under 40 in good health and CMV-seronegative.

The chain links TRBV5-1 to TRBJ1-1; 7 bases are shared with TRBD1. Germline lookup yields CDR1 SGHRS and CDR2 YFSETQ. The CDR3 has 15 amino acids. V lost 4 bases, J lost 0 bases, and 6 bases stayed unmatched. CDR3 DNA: TGCGCCAGCAGCAAACGGACAGGCATGAACACTGAAGCTTTCTTT. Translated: CASSKRTGMNTEAFF.

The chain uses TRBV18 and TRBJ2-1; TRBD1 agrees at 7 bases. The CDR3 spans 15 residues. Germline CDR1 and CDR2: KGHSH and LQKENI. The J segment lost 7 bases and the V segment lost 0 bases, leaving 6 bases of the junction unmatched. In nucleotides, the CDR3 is TGTGCCAGCTCACCACCCGGGACAGAATTAAATGAGCAGTTCTTC. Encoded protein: CASSPPGTELNEQFF.

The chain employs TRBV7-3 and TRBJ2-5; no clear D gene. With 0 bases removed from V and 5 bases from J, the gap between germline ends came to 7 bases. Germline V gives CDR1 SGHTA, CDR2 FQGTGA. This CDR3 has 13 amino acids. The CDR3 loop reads CASSLTYRETQYF. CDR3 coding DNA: TGTGCCAGCAGCTTAACGTATCGGGAGACCCAGTACTTC.

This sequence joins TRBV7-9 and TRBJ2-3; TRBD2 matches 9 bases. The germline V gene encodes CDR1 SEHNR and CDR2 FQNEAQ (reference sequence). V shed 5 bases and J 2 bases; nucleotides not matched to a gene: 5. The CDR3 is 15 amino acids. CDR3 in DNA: TGTGCCAGCAGCCCAACTAGCGGGTCCACAGATACGCAGTATTTT. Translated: CASSPTSGSTDTQYF.

The CDR3 sequence: CASSKTVNEQFF. CDR3 DNA: TGTGCCAGCAGTAAGACAGTGAATGAGCAGTTCTTC. The V and J genes are TRBV6-1 and TRBJ2-1; a possible D gene is TRBD1 (5 bases). Germline lookup yields CDR1 MNHNS and CDR2 SASEGT. The CDR3 totals 12 residues. Between the trimmed V and J ends, which lost 5 bases and 7 bases, there was a span of 9 bases.

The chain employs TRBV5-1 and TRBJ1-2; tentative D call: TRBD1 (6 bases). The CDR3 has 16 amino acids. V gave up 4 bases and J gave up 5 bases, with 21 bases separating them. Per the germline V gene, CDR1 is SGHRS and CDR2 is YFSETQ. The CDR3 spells CASSHDPGQRLYGYTF. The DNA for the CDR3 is TGCGCCAGCAGCCATGATCCGGGACAAAGATTATATGGCTACACCTTC.

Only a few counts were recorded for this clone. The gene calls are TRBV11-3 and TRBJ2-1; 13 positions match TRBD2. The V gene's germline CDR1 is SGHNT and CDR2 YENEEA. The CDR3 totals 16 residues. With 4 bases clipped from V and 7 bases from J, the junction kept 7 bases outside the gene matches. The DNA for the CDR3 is TGTGCCAGCAGCTCCACTAGCGGGAGGGCCCGGAATGAGCAGTTCTTC. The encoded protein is CASSSTSGRARNEQFF.

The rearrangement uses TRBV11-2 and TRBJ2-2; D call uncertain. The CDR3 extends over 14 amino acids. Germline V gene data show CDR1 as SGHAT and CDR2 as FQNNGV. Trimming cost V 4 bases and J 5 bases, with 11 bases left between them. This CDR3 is CASSSQTGTGELFF. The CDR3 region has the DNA TGTGCCAGCAGCTCGCAGACCGGGACCGGGGAGCTGTTTTTT.

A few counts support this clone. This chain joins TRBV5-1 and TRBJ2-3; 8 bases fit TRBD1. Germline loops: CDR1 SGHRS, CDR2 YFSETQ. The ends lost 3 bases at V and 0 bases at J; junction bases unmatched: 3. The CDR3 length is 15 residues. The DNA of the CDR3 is TGCGCCAGCAGCTATGGACAGGGAAGCACAGATACGCAGTATTTT. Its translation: CASSYGQGSTDTQYF. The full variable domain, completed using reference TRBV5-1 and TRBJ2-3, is KAGVTQTPRYLIKTRGQQVTLSCSPISGHRSVSWYQQTPGQGLQFLFEYFSETQRNKGNFPGRFSGRQFSNSRSEMNVSTLELGDSALYLCASSYGQGSTDTQYFGPGTRLTVL.